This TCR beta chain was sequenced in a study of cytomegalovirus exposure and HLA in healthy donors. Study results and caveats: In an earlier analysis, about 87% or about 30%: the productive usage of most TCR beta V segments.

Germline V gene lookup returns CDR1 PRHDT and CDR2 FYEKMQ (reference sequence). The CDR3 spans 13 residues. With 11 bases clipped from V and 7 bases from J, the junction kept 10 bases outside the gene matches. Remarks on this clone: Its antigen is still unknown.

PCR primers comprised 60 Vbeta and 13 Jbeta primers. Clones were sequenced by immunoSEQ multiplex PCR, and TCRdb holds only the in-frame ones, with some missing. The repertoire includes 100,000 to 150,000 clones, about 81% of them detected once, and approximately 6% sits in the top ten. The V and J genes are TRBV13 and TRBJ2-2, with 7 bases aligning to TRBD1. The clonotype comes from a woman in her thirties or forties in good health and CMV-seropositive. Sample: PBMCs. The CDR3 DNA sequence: TGTGCCGCTTCGAGGGGGCTCGGCGGGGAGCTGTTTTTT. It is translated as CAASRGLGGELFF.